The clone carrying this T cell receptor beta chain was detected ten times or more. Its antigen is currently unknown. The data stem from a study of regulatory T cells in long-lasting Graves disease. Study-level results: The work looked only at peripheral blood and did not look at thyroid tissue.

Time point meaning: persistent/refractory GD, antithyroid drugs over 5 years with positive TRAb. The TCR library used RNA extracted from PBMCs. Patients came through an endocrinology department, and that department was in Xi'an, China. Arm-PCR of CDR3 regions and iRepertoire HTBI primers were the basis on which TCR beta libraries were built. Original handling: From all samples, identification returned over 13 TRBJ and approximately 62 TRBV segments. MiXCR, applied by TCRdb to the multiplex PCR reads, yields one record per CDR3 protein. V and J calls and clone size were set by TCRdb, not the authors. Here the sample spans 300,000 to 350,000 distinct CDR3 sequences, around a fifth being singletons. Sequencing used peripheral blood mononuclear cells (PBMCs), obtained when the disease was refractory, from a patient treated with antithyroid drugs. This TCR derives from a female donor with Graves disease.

For the CDR3, the DNA is TGTGCCAGCAGGGAGACAGGGTTCGTAACGCCCCTCCACTTT. It specifies CASRETGFVTPLHF. V usage is TRBV2 and J usage is TRBJ1-6; 7 bases align to TRBD1. V trimming: 6 bases; J trimming: 13 bases; junction bases outside the gene matches: 12. The V gene's germline CDR1 is SNHLY and CDR2 FYNNEI. The CDR3 is made up of 14 amino acids.